This paragraph covers one TCR beta chain sequence. This sample was taken from a study of PD-L1 blockade in urothelial cancer. Study at large: The patients' atezolizumab therapy, 1,200 mg intravenously every 3 weeks, started at some point between 2013 and 2014.

Clones were sequenced by immunoSEQ multiplex PCR, and TCRdb holds only the in-frame ones, with some missing. The sample carries some 100,000 clones, 70% to 90% recorded once. The CDR3 has 16 residues. Germline trimming cut 4 bases from V and 4 bases from J; bases unmatched to any gene: 6. Germline-derived CDR1 and CDR2 are SGHNT and YYREEE (reference sequence). The time point here: pretreatment peripheral blood. The receptor was isolated from a woman older than 75 with urothelial cancer. Source: PBMCs, taken around atezolizumab (anti-PD-L1) treatment. The V and J genes are TRBV5-4 and TRBJ2-3, with TRBD2 matching over 13 bases. Here the CDR3 reads CASSRGLAGEADTQYF. In nucleotides, the CDR3 is TGTGCCAGCAGCCGCGGACTAGCGGGAGAGGCAGATACGCAGTATTTT. The full variable domain, completed using reference TRBV5-4 and TRBJ2-3, is ETGVTQSPTHLIKTRGQQVTLRCSSQSGHNTVSWYQQALGQGPQFIFQYYREEENGRGNFPPRFSGLQFPNYSSELNVNALELDDSALYLCASSRGLAGEADTQYFGPGTRLTVL.